This T cell receptor beta chain was found in a study of shared T cell receptors in the human thymus. Points on this clone: One junction end does not reproduce the germline sequence, and a read error may be involved.

The CDR3 extends over 19 amino acids. Per the germline V gene, CDR1 is MDHEN and CDR2 is SYDVKM. This table comes from immunoSEQ multiplex PCR, and its TCRdb copy is limited to in-frame clones, with some not included. The table records hundreds of thousands of clones, more than 85% of them present only once. Sequencing was done on a sample of thymocytes. The sequence was obtained from a human donor. The J gene is TRBJ1-2, the V gene TRBV28, with 9 bases fitting TRBD1. The CDR3 DNA reads TGTGCCAGCCGTTTTCGGTGGACAGGGGATTCTAGGGGGGACTATGGCTACACCTTC. This translates into CASRFRWTGDSRGDYGYTF.